What follows are 13 T cell receptor beta chains derived from one specimen sequenced in a study of human thymus T cells (dated by TCRdb to about 2020). Thymus tissue was obtained as surgical resects removed during corrective cardiac surgery. Library creation used the immunoSEQ multiplex PCR assay. TCRdb stores this immuneACCESS table with in-frame sequences only. Part of the clones is absent; in the studies checked, under half of the shortfall reflects unresolved V genes, and no reason is known for the rest. Counted in this sample were some 130,000 clones; more than 90% of them appeared once. Around 0.025% of the sample is held by the ten biggest clonotypes. The specimen sequenced was thymus tissue. These receptors were taken from a boy younger than two with a congenital heart defect but otherwise immunologically healthy.

This clone has only a few counts. The rearrangement uses TRBV19 and TRBJ1-2; D remains ambiguous. The CDR3 totals 11 residues. CDR1 is LNHDA and CDR2 is SQIVND in the germline V gene (reference sequence). The ends were cut back, 6 bases at V and 6 bases at J, with 8 bases in the middle. The CDR3, as DNA: TGTGCCAGTAGAGGGCAGGATGGCTACACCTTC. Translating gives CASRGQDGYTF.

The rearrangement links TRBV11-3 to TRBJ2-2, with 8 bases matching TRBD2. The germline V gene encodes CDR1 SGHNT and CDR2 YENEEA. This CDR3 region has 17 residues. The J segment lost 1 base and the V segment lost 3 bases, leaving 7 bases of the junction unmatched. The CDR3 protein is CASSFPPGGKNTGELFF. CDR3 sequence (DNA): TGTGCCAGCAGCTTCCCACCGGGAGGGAAGAACACCGGGGAGCTGTTTTTT. The full variable domain, with the rest looked up from reference TRBV11-3 and TRBJ2-2, is EAGVVQSPRYKIIEKKQPVAFWCNPISGHNTLYWYLQNLGQGPELLIRYENEEAVDDSQLPKDRFSAERLKGVDSTLKIQPAELGDSAVYLCASSFPPGGKNTGELFFGEGSRLTVL.

This sequence joins TRBV2 and TRBJ2-3; D not certain. Between the trimmed V and J ends, which lost 10 bases and 2 bases, there was a span of 13 bases. Germline loops: CDR1 SNHLY, CDR2 FYNNEI. The CDR3 is made up of 13 amino acids. The CDR3 is CATSGPYTDTQYF. Written as DNA, the CDR3 is TGTGCCACCTCCGGGCCTTACACAGATACGCAGTATTTT.

This clone was detected a few times. The V and J genes are TRBV7-2 and TRBJ2-7; 10 bases align to TRBD2. The V gene end was trimmed by 1 base and the J gene end by 6 bases; junction bases not matched to a gene: 6. There are 15 residues in the CDR3. Germline loops: CDR1 SGHTA, CDR2 FQGNSA. As DNA, the CDR3 is TGTGCCAGCAGCTTAGACCTAGCGGGGGTGGGCGAGCAGTACTTC. Its protein product is CASSLDLAGVGEQYF.

The chain employs TRBV5-1 and TRBJ2-3; D possibly uses TRBD1 or TRBD2 (5 bases each). CDR3 length: 18 residues. Germline CDR1 reads SGHRS; CDR2 reads YFSETQ. V gave up 7 bases and J gave up 2 bases, with 26 bases separating them. The CDR3 loop is CASSESRRGVIYTDTQYF. CDR3 bases: TGCGCCAGCTCCGAAAGCAGGAGAGGGGTCATCTACACAGATACGCAGTATTTT. Filled out from reference TRBV5-1 and TRBJ2-3, the complete variable domain reads KAGVTQTPRYLIKTRGQQVTLSCSPISGHRSVSWYQQTPGQGLQFLFEYFSETQRNKGNFPGRFSGRQFSNSRSEMNVSTLELGDSALYLCASSESRRGVIYTDTQYFGPGTRLTVL.

CDR3 in DNA: TGTGCCACTTTCGGCTACACCTTC. Translation gives CATFGYTF. The rearrangement joins TRBV5-6 to TRBJ1-2; unclear D gene. This CDR3 is 8 amino acids long. Germline V gene sequence: CDR1 SGHDT, CDR2 YYEEEE. Trimming took 9 bases from V and 8 from J, leaving 5 bases between them.

The rearrangement joins TRBV7-2 to TRBJ1-4; 8 bases map to TRBD1. V was clipped by 5 bases and J by 8 bases; unmatched bases: 10. Germline V CDR1 and CDR2: SGHTA, FQGNSA. This CDR3 comprises 15 residues. The CDR3 DNA reads as TGTGCCAGCAGCCAAGAGGGCAACAGGGGGGAAAAACTGTTTTTT. It encodes CASSQEGNRGEKLFF.

This chain uses TRBV19 with TRBJ2-7, with TRBD1 as a possible D gene (6 bases). CDR3 length: 14 amino acids. V lost 10 bases and J 6 bases, leaving 22 bases between the germline ends. Germline assignment: CDR1 LNHDA and CDR2 SQIVND (reference sequence). CDR3 in amino acids: CATSPLVQGGEQYF. The CDR3, as DNA: TGTGCCACCTCTCCCTTGGTGCAAGGGGGCGAGCAGTACTTC.

The genes are TRBV18 and TRBJ2-7; D is possibly TRBD1 (6 bases). Germline-derived CDR1 and CDR2 are KGHSH and LQKENI. The CDR3 spans 15 residues. The V gene lost 2 bases and the J gene lost 0 bases, with 11 bases spanning the gap. The CDR3 DNA is TGTGCCAGCTCACCATTGGGGGCCTTCTCCTACGAGCAGTACTTC. This sequence encodes CASSPLGAFSYEQYF.

The rearrangement joins TRBV28 to TRBJ2-2; 8 positions agree with TRBD2. The CDR3 spans 17 residues. The V gene's germline CDR1 is MDHEN and CDR2 SYDVKM. V lost 6 bases, J lost 6 bases, and 15 bases stayed unmatched. CDR3 region: CASSPKLGGAAAGELFF. The CDR3 coding sequence is TGTGCCAGCAGCCCAAAGCTCGGGGGGGCCGCCGCCGGGGAGCTGTTTTTT.

V is TRBV6-5 and J is TRBJ1-4, with D possibly TRBD1 on 5 matching bases. CDR3 length: 15 amino acids. The germline gives CDR1 MNHEY, CDR2 SVGAGI. Trimming pared 7 bases from V and 5 bases from J, leaving 17 bases between. The CDR3 nucleotides are TGTGCCAGCAAGGGAGAGACAGTGAGAAATGAAAAACTGTTTTTT. Protein product: CASKGETVRNEKLFF.

This clone showed up just a few times. The chain combines TRBV12-2 with TRBJ1-6. TRBV12-2 is reported as a pseudogene. The CDR3 loop spans 10 amino acids. CDR3 sequence (DNA): TGTGCAAGTCGCTTCCAAGGCCACCGCTTT. As protein: CASRFQGHRF.

The chain is built from TRBV4-2 and TRBJ2-6, with D unresolved. This CDR3 comprises 16 residues. The V gene lost 1 base and the J gene lost 4 bases, with 11 bases spanning the gap. Germline loops: CDR1 LGHNA, CDR2 YNFKEQ. The CDR3 DNA reads TGTGCCAGCAGCCAAGGGAGTGTCTCAGGGGCCAACGTCCTGACTTTC. It codes for CASSQGSVSGANVLTF.